Listed here is a single T cell receptor (beta chain). The data were obtained in a study of blood T cell repertoires in COVID-19. CDR1 is SGHRS and CDR2 is YFSETQ in the germline V gene. V was cut by 0 bases and J by 0 bases, with 8 bases left in between. The CDR3 runs 15 residues. Method: immunoSEQ multiplex PCR; TCRdb's copy keeps in-frame clones and lacks some. The data hold roughly 100,000 clones, with approximately 90% observed a single time. The rearrangement uses TRBV5-1 and TRBJ2-3; D is unresolved. Sequenced material: peripheral blood. The clonotype was recovered from a woman aged 80 or older in a cohort sampled during active COVID-19. CDR3: CASSLDGGSTDTQYF. The CDR3 bases are TGCGCCAGCAGCTTGGATGGCGGTAGCACAGATACGCAGTATTTT.